This T cell receptor beta chain was found in a study of regulatory T cells in long-lasting Graves disease. Study-wide points: Patients with persistent disease showed a bias toward TRBV28, TRBJ1-2 and TRBJ2-5.

Time point given: persistent/refractory GD, antithyroid drugs over 5 years with positive TRAb. PBMC-extracted RNA yielded the TCR library. V was pared by 1 base and J by 5 bases, with 17 bases between. The CDR3 has 15 amino acids. The germline gives CDR1 GTSNPN, CDR2 SVGIG (reference sequence). For this clonotype: Its antigen is not known.

Arm-PCR of CDR3 regions and iRepertoire HTBI primers were the basis on which TCR beta libraries were built. One entry per CDR3 protein results from TCRdb running MiXCR on the multiplex PCR reads. Counted here are fewer than 400,000 distinct CDR3 sequences, less than 25% occurring once; the ten biggest clones make up about a fifth. This TCR came from a female donor with Graves disease. The rearrangement joins TRBV30 to TRBJ1-1, with D unresolved. Sequenced here: peripheral blood mononuclear cells (PBMCs), sampled when the disease was refractory, from a patient treated with antithyroid drugs. The CDR3 sequence is CAWSGDGDGWTEAFF. The CDR3 DNA sequence: TGTGCCTGGAGTGGCGATGGGGATGGGTGGACTGAAGCTTTCTTT.